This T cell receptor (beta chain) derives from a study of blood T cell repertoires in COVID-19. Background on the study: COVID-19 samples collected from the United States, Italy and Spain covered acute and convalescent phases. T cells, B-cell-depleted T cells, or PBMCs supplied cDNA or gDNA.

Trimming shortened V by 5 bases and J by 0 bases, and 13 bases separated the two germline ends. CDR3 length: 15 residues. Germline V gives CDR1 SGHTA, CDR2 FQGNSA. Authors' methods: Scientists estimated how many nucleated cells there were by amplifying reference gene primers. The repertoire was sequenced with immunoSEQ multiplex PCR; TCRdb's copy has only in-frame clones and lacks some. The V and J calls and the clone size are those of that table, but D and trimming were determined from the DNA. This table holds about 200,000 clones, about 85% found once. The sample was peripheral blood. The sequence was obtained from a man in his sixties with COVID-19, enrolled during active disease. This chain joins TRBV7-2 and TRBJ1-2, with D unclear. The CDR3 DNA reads TGTGCCAGCAGCCTTTACATACAAGCTAACTATGGCTACACCTTC. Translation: CASSLYIQANYGYTF.